The TCR beta chain under discussion was sequenced for a study of tumor-infiltrating lymphocytes in primary liver carcinoma. Whole-study context: Measuring about 4 to 10 cm across, the tumors were staged as T1-T3 N0M0. Study-level findings and limits: It was in tumors, not blood, that the top-250-clone fraction was significantly higher (p = 0.039).

The CDR3 runs 13 residues. CDR1 and CDR2 from the germline V gene are SGHNT and YENEEA. The germline V and J ends were trimmed by 1 base and 2 bases, with 5 bases remaining between them. TCR beta cDNA was reverse-transcribed from about 500 ng of total RNA. The reaction used a constant-region primer and ProtoScript II reverse transcriptase. Generation of the TCR beta libraries relied on three nested multiplex PCR rounds using slightly modified ARM-PCR. Use of TRBV1-TRBV30 forward primers with a C-beta reverse primer characterized the first two PCR rounds, which lasted 10 cycles each. TCRdb fed the multiplex PCR reads into MiXCR, producing one record per CDR3 protein. The table lists some 130,000 distinct CDR3 sequences, around 65% of them singletons. Turning to this clonotype: Its antigen is unknown. This clone may be a read error of a much larger clone one base away.

The study co-extracted DNA and RNA from around 20-30 mg of unsorted bulk tissue. Among the patients, all had chronic HBV infection and none had been treated. The sequence was collected from a woman aged 55-75 years with primary liver carcinoma and hepatitis B virus infection. The chain combines TRBV11-3 with TRBJ1-1; D unresolved. Sequencing input: tumor-adjacent normal liver tissue. CDR3 sequence: CASSLAINTEAFF. CDR3 nucleotides: TGTGCCAGCAGCTTAGCAATTAACACTGAAGCTTTCTTT. Together with reference TRBV11-3 and TRBJ1-1, the CDR3 gives the full variable domain: EAGVVQSPRYKIIEKKQPVAFWCNPISGHNTLYWYLQNLGQGPELLIRYENEEAVDDSQLPKDRFSAERLKGVDSTLKIQPAELGDSAVYLCASSLAINTEAFFGQGTRLTVV.